This entry lists 4 T cell receptor beta chains sequenced from one sample in a study of cytomegalovirus exposure and HLA in healthy donors. PCR employed 60 Vbeta and 13 Jbeta primers. Sequencing was performed with immunoSEQ multiplex PCR; in TCRdb, only in-frame clones are kept and a portion is missing. The data hold approximately 220,000 clones, with 83% observed a single time. Material: PBMCs. These receptors came from a girl aged 10 to 17 in good health and CMV-seronegative.

This chain connects TRBV2 to TRBJ2-1; the match to TRBD2 covers 9 bases. CDR3 size: 14 residues. Trimming cost V 10 bases and J 5 bases; bases outside gene matches: 9. Germline values: CDR1 SNHLY, CDR2 FYNNEI. CDR3 region: CATTRLAGNNEQFF. The DNA of the CDR3 is TGTGCCACGACTCGGCTAGCGGGGAACAATGAGCAGTTCTTC.

J is TRBJ1-5 and V is TRBV6-1, with D possibly matching TRBD1 (5 bases). Between the trimmed V and J ends, which lost 4 bases and 2 bases, there was a span of 6 bases. The CDR3 sequence is 13 residues long. Per the germline V gene, CDR1 is MNHNS and CDR2 is SASEGT. As DNA, the CDR3 is TGTGCCAGCAGTGCCAGGGGCAATCAGCCCCAGCATTTT. Translated: CASSARGNQPQHF.

The J gene is TRBJ2-4, the V gene TRBV5-1; D is undetermined. The CDR3 loop spans 14 amino acids. Germline V gene lookup returns CDR1 SGHRS and CDR2 YFSETQ. V lost 0 bases and J lost 5, with 9 bases in between. The DNA for the CDR3 is TGCGCCAGCAGCTTGGTTCAATCGGAAAACATTCAGTACTTC. This sequence encodes CASSLVQSENIQYF. Filled out from reference TRBV5-1 and TRBJ2-4, the complete variable domain reads KAGVTQTPRYLIKTRGQQVTLSCSPISGHRSVSWYQQTPGQGLQFLFEYFSETQRNKGNFPGRFSGRQFSNSRSEMNVSTLELGDSALYLCASSLVQSENIQYFGAGTRLSVL.

The chain is built from TRBV28 and TRBJ2-7; 8 bases line up with TRBD2. Trimming took 11 bases from V and 5 from J; bases not matched to a gene: 14. Germline CDR1 MDHEN, CDR2 SYDVKM. This CDR3 contains 14 residues. CDR3 nucleotide sequence: TGTGCCGCCCACAGCCGGGGGGGGCGTGACGAGCAGTACTTC. Translating gives CAAHSRGGRDEQYF.